This entry lists 5 T cell receptor beta chains sequenced from one sample in a study of cytomegalovirus exposure and HLA in healthy donors. Use of 60 Vbeta and 13 Jbeta primers characterized the PCR. Measured with immunoSEQ multiplex PCR; TCRdb has only the in-frame clones, and not every one. Here the sample spans about 170,000 clones, approximately 78% being singletons. The specimen sequenced was PBMCs. The receptors shown here come from a woman between 18 and 29 years old in good health and CMV-seronegative.

The chain recombines TRBV9 with TRBJ2-3; 10 bases fit TRBD2. Looked up from germline, CDR1 is SGDLS and CDR2 is YYNGEE. J lost 1 base, V lost 4 bases, and 6 bases had no gene match. CDR3 size: 16 residues. CDR3 region: CASSPGLAERTDTQYF. CDR3 nucleotide sequence: TGTGCCAGCAGCCCAGGACTAGCGGAACGCACAGATACGCAGTATTTT.

The J gene is TRBJ1-3, the V gene TRBV6-1; D uncertain. Germline CDR1 and CDR2: MNHNS and SASEGT. V was trimmed by 2 bases and J by 3 bases, leaving 17 bases between them. There are 17 residues in the CDR3. The CDR3 here is CASSESGLPGRGNTIYF. The DNA for the CDR3 is TGTGCCAGCAGTGAAAGTGGACTCCCCGGACGTGGAAACACCATATATTTT.

This clone has more than one count but fewer than ten. The chain carries TRBV4-3 and TRBJ1-5; D is perhaps TRBD1 (6 bases). Germline V lookup: CDR1 LGHNA, CDR2 YSLEER. This CDR3 has 15 residues. Trimming took 1 base from V and 10 from J, leaving 17 bases between them. This CDR3 reads CASSQGSGRGAPQHF. The CDR3 nucleotides read TGCGCCAGCAGCCAAGGGTCCGGCAGGGGTGCCCCCCAGCATTTT.

The chain joins TRBV10-1 to TRBJ2-3; possible D gene TRBD1, 5 bases. V was clipped by 7 bases and J by 6 bases, with 14 bases between them. The CDR3 is 13 residues long. Germline CDR1 reads WNHNN; CDR2 reads SYGVQD (reference sequence). CDR3 DNA: TGCGCCAGCATCAACCCCCCAGGGGATACGCAGTATTTT. It specifies CASINPPGDTQYF.

The V and J genes are TRBV5-1 and TRBJ1-5, with D possibly matching TRBD1 (6 bases). V gave up 2 bases and J gave up 4 bases, with 10 bases separating them. The CDR3 contains 14 residues. Germline loops: CDR1 SGHRS, CDR2 YFSETQ. The CDR3 DNA reads as TGCGCCAGCAGCTTAACAGGGAGAAATCAGCCCCAGCATTTT. Its protein product is CASSLTGRNQPQHF.